These 24 T cell receptor beta chains came from one sample sequenced in a study of human T cells and chemical hapten exposure. Time point in this sample: patch test 1, 2 weeks after DPC sensitization. This sample's treatment: therapeutic diphenylcyclopropenone sensitization with weekly scalp DPC. TCRdb processed the RACE reads anew with MiXCR; each CDR3 protein has one entry. Of around 75,000 distinct CDR3 sequences in the sample, over 9.5% were seen once. The source material was whole blood, sampled in connection with sensitization to the hapten diphenylcyclopropenone (DPC). The origin of the receptors is a woman in her sixties or seventies with alopecia areata. Some clones in this sample may be carry-over from other donors' samples.

This clonotype was picked up many times. This chain connects TRBV9 to TRBJ1-5, with D hard to call. The CDR3 is made up of 13 amino acids. CDR1 SGDLS and CDR2 YYNGEE come from the germline V gene. Between the trimmed V and J ends, which lost 2 bases and 3 bases, there was a span of 6 bases. The CDR3 coding sequence is TGTGCCAGCAGCGTCTCCTTCAATCAGCCCCAGCATTTT. It codes for CASSVSFNQPQHF.

Ten or more counts support this clonotype. V gene TRBV5-1 combines with J gene TRBJ2-5; 9 bases are shared with TRBD1. V trimming: 4 bases; J trimming: 6 bases; junction bases outside the gene matches: 10. The CDR3 spans 15 residues. The V gene's germline CDR1 is SGHRS and CDR2 YFSETQ. The CDR3 DNA reads TGCGCCAGCAGCCCGGGGACAGGGAGTTTGCAGACCCAGTACTTC. Its translation is CASSPGTGSLQTQYF.

This clonotype showed up just a few times. The V and J genes are TRBV12-3 or TRBV12-4 and TRBJ1-2; TRBD1 might be the D (5 bases). Deletions cut 4 bases from V and 1 base from J, with 10 bases between. The CDR3 extends over 14 amino acids. The CDR3 is CASSSDSFNYGYTF. CDR3 sequence (DNA): TGTGCCAGCAGTTCCGACAGTTTTAACTATGGCTACACCTTC.

V usage is TRBV10-3 and J usage is TRBJ2-7, with D unclear. The CDR3 runs 12 residues. Trimming took off 6 bases at V and 0 bases at J, with 6 bases between the two ends. Germline V gene data show CDR1 as ENHRY and CDR2 as SYGVKD. CDR3 nucleotide sequence: TGTGCCATCAGGGGGAACTCCTACGAGCAGTACTTC. Translation gives CAIRGNSYEQYF.

The chain uses TRBV29-1 and TRBJ1-2; D is ambiguous. Trimming stripped 6 bases from V and 4 bases from J, with 9 bases between. This CDR3 has 11 amino acids. Germline lookup yields CDR1 SQVTM and CDR2 ANQGSEA. This chain's CDR3 is CSVARVYGYTF. In DNA form, the CDR3 reads TGCAGCGTCGCGAGAGTCTATGGCTACACCTTC.

The V gene is TRBV14, the J gene TRBJ2-1; 13 nucleotides align to TRBD2. V shed 0 bases and J 4 bases; nucleotides not matched to a gene: 12. CDR3 length: 20 amino acids. The germline V gene encodes CDR1 SGHDN and CDR2 FVKESK. In DNA, the CDR3 is TGTGCCAGCAGCCAAGATAAGGGACTAGCGGGGTTTCTCTCGTACAATGAGCAGTTCTTC. Its translation is CASSQDKGLAGFLSYNEQFF.

The V gene is TRBV10-2, the J gene TRBJ1-2; 9 nucleotides agree with TRBD1. Trimming cost V 6 bases and J 8 bases; bases outside gene matches: 7. CDR1 is WSHSY, CDR2 SAAADI, per germline. This CDR3 has 13 residues. CDR3 bases: TGCGCCAGCAGCACGGACAGGGGAGCGGGCTACACCTTC. Protein: CASSTDRGAGYTF.

Ten or more counts support this clonotype. V gene TRBV20-1 combines with J gene TRBJ2-3, with 7 bases lining up with TRBD2. With V trimmed by 0 bases and J by 0 bases, 6 bases remained unmatched. This CDR3 has 16 amino acids. The germline gives CDR1 DFQATT, CDR2 SNEGSKA (reference sequence). This CDR3 reads CSARDPTSASTDTQYF. CDR3 nucleotide sequence: TGCAGTGCTAGAGATCCCACTAGCGCAAGCACAGATACGCAGTATTTT.

This clonotype has at least ten counts. The chain links TRBV7-8 to TRBJ2-1; 7 nucleotides agree with TRBD2. J lost 2 bases, V lost 1 base, and 11 bases had no gene match. Germline V gene lookup returns CDR1 SGHVS and CDR2 FQNEAQ. CDR3 length: 18 residues. DNA of the CDR3: TGTGCCAGCAGCTTAGTGGGGGGACTATCCAACCCCTACAATGAGCAGTTCTTC. Translated, it gives CASSLVGGLSNPYNEQFF.

The V gene is TRBV5-1, the J gene TRBJ2-7; 7 bases fit TRBD2. V lost 4 bases to trimming and J lost 6 bases; unmatched junction nucleotides: 10. In germline, CDR1 is SGHRS, CDR2 YFSETQ. This CDR3 has 14 residues. The CDR3 region has the DNA TGCGCCAGCAGCCCGTCCGGGGGGTTGTTCGAGCAGTACTTC. The encoded protein is CASSPSGGLFEQYF.

This clonotype has a handful of counts. The CDR3 sequence: CASSQSENEQYF. As DNA, the CDR3 is TGTGCCAGCAGCCAATCGGAAAACGAGCAGTACTTC. V and J are TRBV3-1 and TRBJ2-7; D not resolved. This CDR3 spans 12 amino acids. The ends were cut back, 2 bases at V and 5 bases at J, with 7 bases in the middle. CDR1 LGHDT and CDR2 YNNKEL come from the germline V gene (reference sequence).

This clonotype was recorded a few times. The V call is TRBV11-2, the J call TRBJ2-1; 7 bases map to TRBD2. This CDR3 region has 16 residues. Germline V lookup: CDR1 SGHAT, CDR2 FQNNGV. V lost 4 bases and J lost 8; bases outside the gene matches: 14. CDR3 sequence reads: CASSSFRGGGRDEQFF. CDR3 DNA: TGTGCCAGCAGCTCATTCCGTGGGGGGGGACGAGATGAGCAGTTCTTC. Variable domain in full (rest from reference TRBV11-2 and TRBJ2-1): EAGVAQSPRYKIIEKRQSVAFWCNPISGHATLYWYQQILGQGPKLLIQFQNNGVVDDSQLPKDRFSAERLKGVDSTLKIQPAKLEDSAVYLCASSSFRGGGRDEQFFGPGTRLTVL.

The CDR3 sequence: CASSVVPQGAIIDTGELFF. The CDR3 DNA reads as TGTGCCAGCAGCGTAGTTCCCCAGGGGGCAATCATCGACACCGGGGAGCTGTTTTTT. V and J are TRBV9 and TRBJ2-2; 8 nucleotides match TRBD1. CDR1 is SGDLS and CDR2 is YYNGEE in the germline V gene. Germline trimming cut 0 bases from V and 3 bases from J; bases unmatched to any gene: 13. The CDR3 totals 19 residues.

The V call is TRBV5-1, the J call TRBJ2-1, with 11 bases matching TRBD2. The junction had 6 bases not matched to a gene; V was cut back by 4 bases and J by 9 bases. The CDR3 is 14 residues long. CDR1 SGHRS and CDR2 YFSETQ come from the germline V gene. The CDR3 DNA is TGCGCCAGCAGCCCGACTAGCGGGAATGTTGAGCAGTTCTTC. Amino acids: CASSPTSGNVEQFF.

This clonotype was seen a handful of times. This sequence joins TRBV19 and TRBJ2-3; 8 bases match TRBD1. Losses at the gene ends were 6 bases for V and 0 bases for J; bases not matched to a gene: 2. CDR1 is LNHDA, CDR2 SQIVND, per germline (reference sequence). CDR3 length equals 14 residues. The CDR3 here is CASRRQGSTDTQYF. CDR3 coding DNA: TGTGCCAGTAGGCGACAGGGGAGCACAGATACGCAGTATTTT.

In its sample, this clonotype was seen a few times. The chain links TRBV6-2 or TRBV6-3 to TRBJ2-2, with unresolved D. The V gene's germline CDR1 is MNHEY and CDR2 SVGEGT. This CDR3 has 14 amino acids. Between the trimmed V and J ends, which lost 6 bases and 0 bases, there was a span of 8 bases. In nucleotides, the CDR3 is TGTGCCAGCAGGGACGCTACGAACACCGGGGAGCTGTTTTTT. It is translated as CASRDATNTGELFF.

The rearrangement links TRBV12-3 or TRBV12-4 to TRBJ2-7; 10 positions agree with TRBD2. The CDR3 runs to 15 residues. V trimming: 3 bases; J trimming: 4 bases; junction bases outside the gene matches: 6. CDR3 region: CASSFASGGPYEQYF. CDR3 nucleotide sequence: TGTGCCAGCAGTTTCGCTAGCGGGGGCCCTTACGAGCAGTACTTC.

The chain is built from TRBV7-2 and TRBJ1-1, with TRBD1 matching 7 bases. Germline-derived CDR1 and CDR2 are SGHTA and FQGNSA. CDR3 length: 13 amino acids. V gave up 5 bases and J gave up 3 bases; unmatched junction bases: 3. CDR3: CASSRQGYTEAFF. CDR3 in DNA: TGTGCCAGCAGCCGACAGGGTTACACTGAAGCTTTCTTT.

This clonotype was observed many times. The J gene is TRBJ2-3, the V gene TRBV11-2; D gene unclear. CDR1 SGHAT and CDR2 FQNNGV come from the germline V gene. The V end lost 1 base, the J end lost 4 bases, and 6 bases lay between the germline ends. The CDR3 sequence is 13 residues long. CDR3: CASSLGDSDTQYF. The CDR3 region has the DNA TGTGCCAGCAGCTTAGGTGATTCAGATACGCAGTATTTT.

This clonotype showed up many times. The chain couples TRBV12-3 or TRBV12-4 to TRBJ2-3; tentatively, D is TRBD2 (6 bases). Trimming took 5 bases from V and 3 from J, leaving 15 bases between them. The CDR3 extends over 15 amino acids. The CDR3 region is CASSTVRGATDTQYF. The CDR3 DNA follows: TGTGCCAGCAGTACCGTGCGGGGTGCTACAGATACGCAGTATTTT.

The rearrangement joins TRBV20-1 to TRBJ1-6; TRBD1 aligns across 7 bases. Germline assignment: CDR1 DFQATT and CDR2 SNEGSKA (reference sequence). V trimming: 6 bases; J trimming: 7 bases; junction bases outside the gene matches: 9. This CDR3 is 14 amino acids long. The CDR3 region is CSAPPDRVNSPLHF. For the CDR3, the DNA is TGCAGTGCCCCGCCCGACAGGGTCAATTCACCCCTCCACTTT.

This clonotype was observed a few times. The chain couples TRBV5-1 to TRBJ1-2; D remains ambiguous. V dropped 1 base and J dropped 4 bases, with 11 bases sitting between them. The CDR3 totals 14 residues. The V gene's germline CDR1 is SGHRS and CDR2 YFSETQ. CDR3 nucleotide sequence: TGCGCCAGCAGCTTGCTAACCGGAGGCTATGGCTACACCTTC. It specifies CASSLLTGGYGYTF.

The V call is TRBV18, the J call TRBJ2-1; 12 nucleotides align to TRBD1. Germline loops: CDR1 KGHSH, CDR2 LQKENI. The ends lost 6 bases at V and 6 bases at J; junction bases unmatched: 6. The CDR3 covers 15 residues. CDR3 loop: CASSLGTGGGNEQFF. In nucleotides, the CDR3 is TGTGCCAGCTCCCTAGGGACAGGGGGCGGCAATGAGCAGTTCTTC.

This clonotype was picked up a small number of times. The rearrangement joins TRBV7-9 to TRBJ1-2; D is uncertain. This CDR3 spans 13 amino acids. Looked up from germline, CDR1 is SEHNR and CDR2 is FQNEAQ (reference sequence). V was pared by 5 bases and J by 7 bases, with 14 bases between. The DNA of the CDR3 is TGTGCCAGCAGCAACATTCGATCGAGTGGCTACACCTTC. As protein: CASSNIRSSGYTF. Looking up the rest from reference TRBV7-9 and TRBJ1-2 gives the full variable domain: DTGVSQNPRHKITKRGQNVTFRCDPISEHNRLYWYRQTLGQGPEFLTYFQNEAQLEKSRLLSDRFSAERPKGSFSTLEIQRTEQGDSAMYLCASSNIRSSGYTFGSGTRLTVV.